The 21 T cell receptor beta chains reported below all come from one sample, sequenced in a study of blood T cell repertoires in COVID-19. Sequencing was performed with immunoSEQ multiplex PCR; in TCRdb, only in-frame clones are kept and a portion is missing. The sample has 200,000 to 250,000 clones; 86% are singletons. The sample comprised peripheral blood. These receptor sequences come from a man in his fifties or sixties with acute or convalescent COVID-19.

This clone appeared a few times. The CDR3 nucleotides read TGCGCCAGCAGCCAAGACCACAGGGGGCTCGACTATGGCTACACCTTC. Translation: CASSQDHRGLDYGYTF. The rearrangement links TRBV4-3 to TRBJ1-2; 9 nucleotides agree with TRBD1. Germline-derived CDR1 and CDR2 are LGHNA and YSLEER. V was pared by 0 bases and J by 3 bases, with 5 bases of the junction left unmatched. This CDR3 has 16 amino acids.

The V and J genes are TRBV7-3 and TRBJ1-1, with D perhaps TRBD1 (5 bases). Germline lookup yields CDR1 SGHTA and CDR2 FQGTGA. The V end lost 1 base, the J end lost 2 bases, and 8 bases lay between the germline ends. This CDR3 is 14 amino acids long. The DNA of the CDR3 is TGTGCCAGCAGCTTAAGGCAGGGAAACACTGAAGCTTTCTTT. It is translated as CASSLRQGNTEAFF.

This chain links TRBV9 with TRBJ2-3; the D gene is possibly TRBD1 (5 bases). Looked up from germline, CDR1 is SGDLS and CDR2 is YYNGEE. V was cut by 4 bases and J by 0 bases, with 12 bases left in between. CDR3 length: 15 residues. The CDR3 DNA is TGTGCCAGCAGCCCACAGGACCCTAGCACAGATACGCAGTATTTT. This translates into CASSPQDPSTDTQYF. The whole variable domain, filled in from reference TRBV9 and TRBJ2-3, reads DSGVTQTPKHLITATGQRVTLRCSPRSGDLSVYWYQQSLDQGLQFLIQYYNGEERAKGNILERFSAQQFPDLHSELNLSSLELGDSALYFCASSPQDPSTDTQYFGPGTRLTVL.

V usage is TRBV19 and J usage is TRBJ2-1; 13 nucleotides align to TRBD2. Per germline, CDR1 LNHDA and CDR2 SQIVND (reference sequence). CDR3 size: 13 residues. V shed 11 bases and J 8 bases; nucleotides not matched to a gene: 6. The CDR3 DNA follows: TGTGCCTGTGGACTAGCGGGAGCTGATGAGCAGTTCTTC. Translation: CACGLAGADEQFF.

This chain links TRBV12-5 with TRBJ2-3, with 7 bases lining up with TRBD1. Trimming removed 4 bases from V and 1 base from J; junction bases left unmatched: 2. This CDR3 comprises 14 residues. Germline V lookup: CDR1 LGHNT, CDR2 FRNRAP. CDR3 in DNA: TGTGCTAGTGGTTCCGGGACAGGCACAGATACGCAGTATTTT. Protein product: CASGSGTGTDTQYF.

The J gene is TRBJ1-5, the V gene TRBV6-5, with TRBD1 matching 7 bases. The CDR3 has 16 residues. Germline assignment: CDR1 MNHEY and CDR2 SVGAGI. The trim removed 0 bases at V and 7 bases at J, leaving 9 bases unmatched. CDR3 nucleotides: TGTGCCAGCAGTTACTCGATCCAGGGGGAGGAACAGCCCCAGCATTTT. Protein product: CASSYSIQGEEQPQHF.

The chain carries TRBV27 and TRBJ2-1, with D maybe TRBD2 (6 bases). Trimming stripped 5 bases from V and 3 bases from J, with 14 bases between. CDR1 is MNHEY, CDR2 SMNVEV, per germline (reference sequence). The CDR3 is 15 residues long. CDR3 bases: TGTGCCAGCAGTCCCCGGAGGGGAGACTACAATGAGCAGTTCTTC. It yields the protein CASSPRRGDYNEQFF.

V usage is TRBV19 and J usage is TRBJ1-5, with 9 bases matching TRBD1. The germline V gene encodes CDR1 LNHDA and CDR2 SQIVND (reference sequence). This CDR3 is 15 amino acids long. V lost 10 bases, J lost 5 bases, and 12 bases stayed unmatched. The CDR3 nucleotides are TGTGCCACCGCCTTCGGACAGGGGCACTATCAGCCCCAGCATTTT. It is translated as CATAFGQGHYQPQHF.

This chain connects TRBV9 to TRBJ2-5; 11 positions agree with TRBD1. Per germline, CDR1 SGDLS and CDR2 YYNGEE. The CDR3 spans 15 residues. J was trimmed by 5 bases and V by 2 bases; bases with no gene match: 5. CDR3 in amino acids: CASSVGQGGGETQYF. DNA of the CDR3: TGTGCCAGCAGCGTGGGACAGGGGGGCGGGGAGACCCAGTACTTC.

The chain has TRBV2 and TRBJ2-1; TRBD1 might be the D (5 bases). The CDR3 totals 14 residues. The germline V and J ends were trimmed by 0 bases and 6 bases, with 9 bases remaining between them. Germline V CDR1 and CDR2: SNHLY, FYNNEI. As DNA, the CDR3 is TGTGCCAGCAGTGAAGCAAAGGGGCTCAATGAGCAGTTCTTC. It specifies CASSEAKGLNEQFF.

The chain combines TRBV25-1 with TRBJ1-2; 9 bases are shared with TRBD1. The J segment lost 6 bases and the V segment lost 8 bases, leaving 1 base of the junction unmatched. The germline V gene encodes CDR1 MGHDK and CDR2 SYGVNS. The CDR3 length is 11 residues. The CDR3 spells CASGTGHGYTF. In DNA form, the CDR3 reads TGTGCCAGCGGGACAGGGCATGGCTACACCTTC.

This chain connects TRBV19 to TRBJ2-5, with D maybe TRBD1 (5 bases). Trimming shortened V by 5 bases and J by 2 bases, and 9 bases separated the two germline ends. The CDR3 spans 13 residues. From germline, CDR1 is LNHDA and CDR2 SQIVND (reference sequence). The CDR3 DNA reads TGTGCCAGTAGTCCTCGACAGCAAGAGACCCAGTACTTC. It encodes CASSPRQQETQYF.

This sequence joins TRBV6-5 and TRBJ1-1; 7 bases are shared with TRBD1. The V segment lost 7 bases and the J segment 1 base; nucleotides outside the gene matches: 6. The germline V gene has CDR1 MNHEY and CDR2 SVGAGI. There are 14 residues in the CDR3. The CDR3 DNA sequence: TGTGCCAGCAATACCAGGACAGGGAACACTGAAGCTTTCTTT. It yields the protein CASNTRTGNTEAFF.

The table lists this clone with a few counts. The chain recombines TRBV20-1 with TRBJ2-7; TRBD1 matches 8 bases. CDR1 DFQATT and CDR2 SNEGSKA come from the germline V gene (reference sequence). The CDR3 is 15 residues long. V was clipped by 3 bases and J by 3 bases; unmatched bases: 10. CDR3 amino acids: CSASAPDRVYYEQYF. The CDR3 bases are TGCAGTGCTAGTGCCCCGGACAGGGTATACTACGAGCAGTACTTC.

The CDR3 protein is CASSQYSNQPQHF. CDR3 nucleotide sequence: TGCGCCAGCAGCCAGTATAGCAATCAGCCCCAGCATTTT. The genes are TRBV4-3 and TRBJ1-5; no firm D call. The germline V and J ends were trimmed by 3 bases and 0 bases, with 3 bases remaining between them. Germline V gives CDR1 LGHNA, CDR2 YSLEER. The CDR3 has 13 residues.

The genes are TRBV19 and TRBJ1-2; no reliable D call. V shed 2 bases and J shed 0 bases, with 10 bases lying between them. Germline CDR1 LNHDA, CDR2 SQIVND (reference sequence). The CDR3 extends over 15 amino acids. The CDR3 nucleotides are TGTGCCAGTAGTATAACAACCGTCACTAACTATGGCTACACCTTC. Residues: CASSITTVTNYGYTF.

The chain combines TRBV7-6 with TRBJ2-3; 9 nucleotides agree with TRBD2. In germline, CDR1 is SGHVS, CDR2 FNYEAQ. The V gene end was trimmed by 5 bases and the J gene end by 5 bases; junction bases not matched to a gene: 11. The CDR3 is 16 residues long. The CDR3 reads CASSPVGAGGGDTQYF. CDR3 sequence (DNA): TGTGCCAGCAGCCCAGTCGGAGCGGGAGGTGGAGATACGCAGTATTTT.

The chain has TRBV7-2 and TRBJ2-6; unclear D gene. V gave up 3 bases and J gave up 4 bases, with 13 bases separating them. The CDR3 has 16 residues. From germline, CDR1 is SGHTA and CDR2 FQGNSA. The CDR3 region is CASSLALSSGANVLTF. The CDR3 DNA reads TGTGCCAGCAGCTTGGCCCTTTCGTCCGGGGCCAACGTCCTGACTTTC.

The chain recombines TRBV4-1 with TRBJ1-1; 9 bases map to TRBD1. Germline lookup yields CDR1 MGHRA and CDR2 YSYEKL. V shed 4 bases, J shed 2 bases, and the junction held 5 bases outside the gene matches. The CDR3 has 15 residues. The CDR3 region has the DNA TGCGCCAGCAGCCCCCAGGGACAGGGTAACACTGAAGCTTTCTTT. Protein: CASSPQGQGNTEAFF.

This clone turned up a few times. The rearrangement joins TRBV10-3 to TRBJ2-7, with 12 bases lining up with TRBD2. Trimming removed 3 bases from V and 3 bases from J; junction bases left unmatched: 3. The germline gives CDR1 ENHRY, CDR2 SYGVKD. This CDR3 is built from 15 residues. This CDR3 is CAISEETSGSYEQYF. The CDR3 DNA is TGTGCCATCAGTGAAGAGACTAGCGGGAGCTACGAGCAGTACTTC.

This clone has just a few counts. This chain joins TRBV19 and TRBJ1-2, with D uncertain. Germline lookup yields CDR1 LNHDA and CDR2 SQIVND (reference sequence). This CDR3 spans 15 amino acids. Trimming shortened V by 3 bases and J by 0 bases, and 11 bases separated the two germline ends. CDR3 loop: CASSMAHGANYGYTF. The CDR3 bases are TGTGCCAGTAGTATGGCGCACGGAGCTAACTATGGCTACACCTTC.